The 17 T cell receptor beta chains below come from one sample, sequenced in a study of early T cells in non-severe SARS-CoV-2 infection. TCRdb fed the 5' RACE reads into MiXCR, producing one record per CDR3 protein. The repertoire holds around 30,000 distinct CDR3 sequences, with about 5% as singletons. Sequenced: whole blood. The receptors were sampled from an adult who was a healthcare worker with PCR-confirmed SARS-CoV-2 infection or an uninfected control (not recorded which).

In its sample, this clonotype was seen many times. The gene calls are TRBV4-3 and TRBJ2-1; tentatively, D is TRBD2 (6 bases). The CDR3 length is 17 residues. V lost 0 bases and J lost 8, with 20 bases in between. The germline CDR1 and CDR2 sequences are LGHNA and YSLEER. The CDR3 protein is CASSQDRIQGLWDEQFF. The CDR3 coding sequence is TGCGCCAGCAGCCAAGATCGGATCCAGGGACTTTGGGATGAGCAGTTCTTC.

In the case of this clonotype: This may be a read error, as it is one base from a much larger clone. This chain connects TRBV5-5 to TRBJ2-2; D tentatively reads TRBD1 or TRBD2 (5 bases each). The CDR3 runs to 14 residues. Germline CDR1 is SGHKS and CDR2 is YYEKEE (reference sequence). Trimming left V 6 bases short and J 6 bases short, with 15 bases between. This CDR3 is CASIRDPYSGELFF. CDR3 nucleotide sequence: TGTGCCAGCATTCGGGACCCCTACTCCGGGGAGCTGTTTTTT.

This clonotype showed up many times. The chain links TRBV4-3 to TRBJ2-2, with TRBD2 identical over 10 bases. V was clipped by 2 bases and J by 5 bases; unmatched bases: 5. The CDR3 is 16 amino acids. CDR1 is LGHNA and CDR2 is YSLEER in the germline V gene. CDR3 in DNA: TGCGCCAGCAGCCAATTAGCGGGAGGCGGTACCGGGGAGCTGTTTTTT. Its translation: CASSQLAGGGTGELFF.

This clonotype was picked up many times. The CDR3 region is CASSPTGQGINEQYF. The CDR3 DNA follows: TGTGCCAGCAGCCCAACGGGACAGGGTATCAACGAGCAGTACTTC. The rearrangement links TRBV9 to TRBJ2-7, with TRBD1 identical over 9 bases. Per germline, CDR1 SGDLS and CDR2 YYNGEE. V shed 4 bases, J shed 5 bases, and the junction held 10 bases outside the gene matches. The CDR3 totals 15 residues.

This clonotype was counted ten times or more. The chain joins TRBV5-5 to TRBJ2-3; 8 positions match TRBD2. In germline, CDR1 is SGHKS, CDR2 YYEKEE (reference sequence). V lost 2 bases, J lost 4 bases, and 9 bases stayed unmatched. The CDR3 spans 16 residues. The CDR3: CASSLGPREVSDTQYF. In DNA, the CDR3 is TGTGCCAGCAGCTTAGGTCCGCGGGAGGTCTCAGATACGCAGTATTTT. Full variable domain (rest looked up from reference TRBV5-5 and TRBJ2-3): DAGVTQSPTHLIKTRGQQVTLRCSPISGHKSVSWYQQVLGQGPQFIFQYYEKEERGRGNFPDRFSARQFPNYSSELNVNALLLGDSALYLCASSLGPREVSDTQYFGPGTRLTVL.

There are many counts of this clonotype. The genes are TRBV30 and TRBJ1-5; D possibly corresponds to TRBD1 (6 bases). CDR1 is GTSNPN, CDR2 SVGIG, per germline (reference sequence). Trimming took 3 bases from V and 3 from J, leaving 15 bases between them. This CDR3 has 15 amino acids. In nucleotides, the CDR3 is TGTGCCTGGAGGGCCCCAGGGGTCCTCAATCAGCCCCAGCATTTT. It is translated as CAWRAPGVLNQPQHF.

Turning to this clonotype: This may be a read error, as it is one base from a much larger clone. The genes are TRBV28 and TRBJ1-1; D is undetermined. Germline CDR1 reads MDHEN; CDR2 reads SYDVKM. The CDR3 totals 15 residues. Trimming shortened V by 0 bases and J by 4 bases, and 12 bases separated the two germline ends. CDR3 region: CASSLWGPDPTEAFF. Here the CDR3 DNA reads TGTGCCAGCAGTTTATGGGGCCCGGACCCCACTGAAGCTTTCTTT. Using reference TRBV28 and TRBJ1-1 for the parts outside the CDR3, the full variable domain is DVKVTQSSRYLVKRTGEKVFLECVQDMDHENMFWYRQDPGLGLRLIYFSYDVKMKEKGDIPEGYSVSREKKERFSLILESASTNQTSMYLCASSLWGPDPTEAFFGQGTRLTVV.

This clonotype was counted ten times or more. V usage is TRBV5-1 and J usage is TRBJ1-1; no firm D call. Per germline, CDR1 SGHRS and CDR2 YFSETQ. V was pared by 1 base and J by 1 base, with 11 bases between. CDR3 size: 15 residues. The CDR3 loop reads CASSLLSGGNTEAFF. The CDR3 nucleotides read TGCGCCAGCAGCTTGTTATCTGGCGGGAACACTGAAGCTTTCTTT.

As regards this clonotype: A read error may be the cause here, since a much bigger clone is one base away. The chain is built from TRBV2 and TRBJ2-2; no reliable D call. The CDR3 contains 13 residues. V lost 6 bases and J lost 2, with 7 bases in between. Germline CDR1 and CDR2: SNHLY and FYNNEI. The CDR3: CASSLINTGELFF. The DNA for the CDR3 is TGTGCCAGCAGCCTCATAAACACCGGGGAGCTGTTTTTT.

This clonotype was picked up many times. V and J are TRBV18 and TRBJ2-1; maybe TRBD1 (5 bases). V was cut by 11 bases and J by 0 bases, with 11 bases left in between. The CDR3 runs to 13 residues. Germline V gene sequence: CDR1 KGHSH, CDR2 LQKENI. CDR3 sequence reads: CASYQGSYNEQFF. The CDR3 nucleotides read TGTGCCTCATACCAGGGCTCCTACAATGAGCAGTTCTTC.

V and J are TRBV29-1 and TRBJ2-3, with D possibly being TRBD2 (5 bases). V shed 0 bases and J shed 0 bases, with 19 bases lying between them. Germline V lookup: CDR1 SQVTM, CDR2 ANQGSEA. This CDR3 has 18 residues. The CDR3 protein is CSVEDPAGGGGSTDTQYF. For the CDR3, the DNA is TGCAGCGTTGAAGATCCGGCAGGTGGAGGAGGCAGCACAGATACGCAGTATTTT.

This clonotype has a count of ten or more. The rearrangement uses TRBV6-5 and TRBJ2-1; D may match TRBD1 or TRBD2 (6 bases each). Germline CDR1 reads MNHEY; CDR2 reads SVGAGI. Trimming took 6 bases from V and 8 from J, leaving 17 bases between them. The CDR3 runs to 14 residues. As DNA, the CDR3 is TGTGCCAGCAGCCCGGATTGGGGGGCAGATGAGCAGTTCTTC. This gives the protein CASSPDWGADEQFF.

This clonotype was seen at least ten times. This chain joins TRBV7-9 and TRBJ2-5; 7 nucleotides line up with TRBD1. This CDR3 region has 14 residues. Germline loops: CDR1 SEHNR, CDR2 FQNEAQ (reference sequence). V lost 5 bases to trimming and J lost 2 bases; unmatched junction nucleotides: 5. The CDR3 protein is CASSAGGAQETQYF. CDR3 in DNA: TGTGCCAGCAGCGCAGGGGGAGCACAAGAGACCCAGTACTTC.

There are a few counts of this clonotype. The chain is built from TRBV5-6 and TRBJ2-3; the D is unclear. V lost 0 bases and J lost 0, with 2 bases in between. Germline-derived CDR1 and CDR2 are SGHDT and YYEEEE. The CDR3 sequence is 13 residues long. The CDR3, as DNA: TGTGCCAGCAGCTTGGGAAGCACAGATACGCAGTATTTT. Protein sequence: CASSLGSTDTQYF.

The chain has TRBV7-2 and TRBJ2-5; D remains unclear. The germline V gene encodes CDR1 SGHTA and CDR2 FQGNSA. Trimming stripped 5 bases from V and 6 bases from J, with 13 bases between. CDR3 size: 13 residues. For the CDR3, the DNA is TGTGCCAGCAGCCCAGCCCGCGGAAAGACCCAGTACTTC. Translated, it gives CASSPARGKTQYF.

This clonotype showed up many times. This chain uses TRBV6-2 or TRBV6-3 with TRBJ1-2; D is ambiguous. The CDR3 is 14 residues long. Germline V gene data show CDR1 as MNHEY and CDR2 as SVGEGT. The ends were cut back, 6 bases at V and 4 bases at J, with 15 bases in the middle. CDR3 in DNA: TGTGCCAGCAGGGCCGGCGGCAGTACCTATGGCTACACCTTC. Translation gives CASRAGGSTYGYTF.

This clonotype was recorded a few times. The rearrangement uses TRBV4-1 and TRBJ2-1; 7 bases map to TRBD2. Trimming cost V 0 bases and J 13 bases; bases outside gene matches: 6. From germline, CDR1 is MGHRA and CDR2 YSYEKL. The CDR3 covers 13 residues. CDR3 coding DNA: TGCGCCAGCAGCCAAGAGGGGGAGGGATTACAGTTCTTC. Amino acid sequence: CASSQEGEGLQFF.